These T cell receptor beta chains were read from a single sample in a study of blood T cells in healthy people across ages. TCRdb reanalysed the 5' RACE reads using MiXCR and keeps one entry per CDR3 protein. The sample yields hundreds of thousands of distinct CDR3 sequences, 47% seen once. The sample taken for sequencing was blood. The origin of the receptors is a man older than 75 in good health. Both conserved end residues are part of each CDR3. D genes are given only for firm matches. Where a row states a size, it is once, few, many or the class of an expanded clone; other rows omit it.

D gene	J gene	clone size	V gene	CDR3 protein	CDR3 DNA
TRBD2	TRBJ2-7	few	TRBV6-5	CASSYSIPTSGRRSEQYF	TGTGCCAGCAGTTACTCGATACCTACTAGCGGGAGGCGGTCCGAGCAGTACTTC
NA	TRBJ1-2	few	TRBV25-1	CASSEPGAAAGYTF	TGTGCCAGCAGTGAACCAGGCGCCGCGGCTGGCTACACCTTC
NA	TRBJ2-1	NA	TRBV6-5	CASRKGAYSYNEQFF	TGTGCCAGCCGGAAAGGCGCCTACTCCTACAATGAGCAGTTCTTC
NA	TRBJ2-1	NA	TRBV15	CATSRGFGQTYNKQFF	TGTGCCACCAGCAGAGGGTTTGGACAAACCTACAATAAGCAGTTCTTC
TRBD2	TRBJ2-7	few	TRBV7-8	CASSLDGGGRGSYEQYF	TGTGCCAGCAGCTTAGACGGGGGGGGACGAGGGTCCTACGAGCAGTACTTC
TRBD2	TRBJ2-1	few	TRBV7-2	CASSLVAGTSGQLNEQFF	TGTGCCAGCAGCTTAGTCGCTGGGACTAGCGGGCAACTCAATGAGCAGTTCTTC
TRBD2	TRBJ2-3	NA	TRBV3-1	CASSHRRRGGTDTQYF	TGTGCCAGCAGCCACAGAAGGCGGGGGGGCACAGATACGCAGTATTTT
NA	TRBJ2-5	NA	TRBV11-1	CASSLEISSNEQYF	TGTGCCAGCAGCTTAGAGATATCTTCCAATGAGCAGTACTTC
NA	TRBJ1-3	NA	TRBV7-9	CASSPGASGAGNTIYF	TGTGCCAGCAGCCCCGGGGCTTCAGGGGCTGGAAACACCATATATTTT
NA	TRBJ2-3	few	TRBV15	CATSRDLGGTDTQYF	TGTGCCACCAGCAGAGATTTGGGGGGCACAGATACGCAGTATTTT
TRBD1	TRBJ2-7	NA	TRBV7-2	CASSSPAGTGVSEQYF	TGTGCCAGCAGCTCGCCCGCCGGGACAGGGGTTTCCGAGCAGTACTTC
TRBD1	TRBJ2-1	NA	TRBV5-1	CASRAGGGSYNEQFF	TGCGCCAGCAGGGCAGGGGGCGGCTCCTACAATGAGCAGTTCTTC
TRBD2	TRBJ2-3	NA	TRBV2	CASTSGLAGITDTQYF	TGTGCCAGCACCTCGGGACTAGCGGGGATCACAGATACGCAGTATTTT
NA	TRBJ1-6	once	TRBV28	CASSLLMEGRDNSPLHF	TGTGCCAGCAGTTTATTAATGGAGGGACGGGATAATTCACCCCTCCACTTT
NA	TRBJ1-2	NA	TRBV13	CASSLSASGYTF	TGTGCCAGCAGCTTATCCGCCTCGGGCTACACCTTC
TRBD2	TRBJ2-3	once	TRBV5-1	CASSWGSSGGMSGDTQYF	TGCGCCAGCAGCTGGGGGTCTAGCGGGGGTATGTCTGGAGATACGCAGTATTTT
NA	TRBJ2-7	NA	TRBV7-3	CASSPRTGRGEQYF	TGTGCCAGCAGCCCGCGGACTGGGCGGGGCGAGCAGTACTTC
TRBD2	TRBJ2-1	once	TRBV7-8	CACSSQSGSSYNEQFF	TGTGCCTGCAGTAGTCAAAGCGGGAGCTCCTACAATGAGCAGTTCTTC
NA	TRBJ2-5	many	TRBV20-1	CSAVQEGSKYF	TGCAGTGCAGTACAGGAGGGCTCAAAGTACTTC
NA	TRBJ2-3	NA	TRBV7-6	CASSSPTPSTDTQYF	TGTGCCAGCAGTTCCCCCACACCCAGCACAGATACGCAGTATTTT
NA	TRBJ2-5	NA	TRBV24-1	CATSDRSHGGLVETQYF	TGTGCCACCAGTGATCGCAGTCACGGAGGGTTGGTGGAGACCCAGTACTTC
NA	TRBJ1-2	NA	TRBV2	CASGGDRTNYGYTF	TGTGCCAGCGGGGGAGACAGGACTAACTATGGCTACACCTTC
NA	TRBJ2-1	NA	TRBV7-9	CASSPGVSRNEQFF	TGTGCCAGCAGCCCCGGGGTATCGAGAAATGAGCAGTTCTTC
NA	TRBJ2-1	few	TRBV4-1	CASSHSKGGGGNEQFF	TGCGCCAGCAGCCACTCAAAGGGGGGCGGAGGCAATGAGCAGTTCTTC
NA	TRBJ2-3	NA	TRBV20-1	CSATGAQYF	TGCAGTGCTACTGGGGCGCAGTATTTT
NA	TRBJ2-7	NA	TRBV20-1	CSAPNGQLSYEQYF	TGCAGTGCCCCGAATGGCCAACTTTCCTACGAGCAGTACTTC
TRBD2	TRBJ2-1	NA	TRBV29-1	CSVSWTSGYNEQFF	TGCAGCGTTTCTTGGACTAGCGGCTACAATGAGCAGTTCTTC
NA	TRBJ1-3	once	TRBV3-1	CASSPRQSGNTIYF	TGTGCCAGCAGCCCTCGACAATCTGGAAACACCATATATTTT
TRBD2	TRBJ2-5	many	TRBV7-2	CASSLVGLAETQYF	TGTGCCAGCAGCTTAGTGGGACTAGCGGAGACCCAGTACTTC
TRBD2	TRBJ2-1	NA	TRBV7-2	CASSPTSGGKQFF	TGTGCCAGCAGCCCGACGAGCGGGGGGAAGCAGTTCTTC
TRBD2	TRBJ2-1	NA	TRBV6-5	CANRRLAVGEQFF	TGTGCCAACCGACGACTAGCGGTAGGTGAGCAGTTCTTC
NA	TRBJ1-6	NA	TRBV12-3/TRBV12-4	CASSFRRGWNSPLHF	TGTGCCAGCAGTTTTCGGCGGGGTTGGAATTCACCCCTCCACTTT
NA	TRBJ2-2	NA	TRBV7-9	CASSLGGGSHTGELFF	TGTGCCAGCAGCTTAGGAGGAGGGTCCCACACCGGGGAGCTGTTTTTT
TRBD1	TRBJ2-5	few	TRBV20-1	CSAAKGQGQETQYF	TGCAGTGCTGCTAAAGGACAGGGGCAAGAGACCCAGTACTTC
NA	TRBJ1-1	few	TRBV6-5	CATGPGHLNTEAFF	TGTGCCACCGGCCCGGGACACCTGAACACTGAAGCTTTCTTT
NA	TRBJ2-5	NA	TRBV24-1	CATSPGLGETQYF	TGTGCCACCAGTCCAGGGTTAGGAGAGACCCAGTACTTC
TRBD1	TRBJ2-5	few	TRBV2	CASSVKQGDPRETQYF	TGTGCCAGCAGTGTCAAACAGGGGGACCCCAGGGAGACCCAGTACTTC
TRBD1	TRBJ2-7	few	TRBV20-1	CSALGTGGTWTNYEQYF	TGCAGTGCTCTAGGGACAGGGGGCACCTGGACAAACTACGAGCAGTACTTC
NA	TRBJ2-5	once	TRBV5-1	CASSLGPTREETQYF	TGCGCCAGCAGCCTCGGACCGACTCGCGAAGAGACCCAGTACTTC
TRBD2	TRBJ2-1	many	TRBV27	CASNPSPSGGPNEQFF	TGTGCCAGCAACCCGTCTCCTAGCGGGGGCCCAAATGAGCAGTTCTTC
TRBD1	TRBJ2-7	NA	TRBV15	CATSRSGTGAYEQYF	TGTGCCACCAGCAGGTCCGGGACAGGGGCCTACGAGCAGTACTTC
NA	TRBJ2-7	many	TRBV6-6	CASSYPGALSYEQYF	TGTGCCAGCAGTTATCCAGGGGCCCTTTCCTACGAGCAGTACTTC
NA	TRBJ1-2	few	TRBV7-2	CASSLGPGDYGYTF	TGTGCCAGCAGCTTAGGGCCAGGGGACTATGGCTACACCTTC
NA	TRBJ2-2	few	TRBV30	CAWRRQGSTGELFF	TGTGCCTGGAGACGGCAGGGTAGCACCGGGGAGCTGTTTTTT
NA	TRBJ2-3	NA	TRBV7-9	CASSGRGGISTQYF	TGTGCCAGCAGCGGGCGAGGCGGGATCAGTACGCAGTATTTT
NA	TRBJ2-3	many	TRBV7-2	CASSLGGQTRTDTQYF	TGTGCCAGCAGTTTGGGGGGACAGACACGCACAGATACGCAGTATTTT
TRBD1	TRBJ1-4	NA	TRBV15	CATNGGTGQLNEKLFF	TGTGCCACCAACGGGGGAACGGGACAGCTGAATGAAAAACTGTTTTTT
TRBD1	TRBJ2-7	few	TRBV6-2/TRBV6-3	CASSYQPRTGSYEQYF	TGTGCCAGCAGTTACCAGCCAAGGACAGGAAGCTACGAGCAGTACTTC
NA	TRBJ2-7	few	TRBV25-1	CASSELRRQYF	TGTGCCAGCAGTGAACTCCGGCGGCAGTACTTC
NA	TRBJ2-1	NA	TRBV7-2	CASSPRGPAGVGLHNEQFF	TGTGCCAGCAGCCCCAGGGGGCCAGCGGGAGTAGGGTTACACAATGAGCAGTTCTTC